The clone carrying this TCR beta chain was observed at least ten times. Amplification of TCR beta CDR3 from genomic DNA used two-round multiplex PCR. First-round PCR employed TRBV- and TRBJ-specific primers for each gene. Each CDR3 protein gets one entry after TCRdb re-called the multiplex PCR reads with MiXCR. The repertoire holds approximately 41,000 distinct CDR3 sequences, with roughly a quarter as singletons. The CDR3 is made up of 17 amino acids. With V trimmed by 1 base and J by 3 bases, 7 bases remained unmatched. The germline V gene encodes CDR1 LGHNA and CDR2 YNFKEQ. These data are taken from a study of prognosis after radiotherapy for stage I lung cancer. Study details: In this cohort, every patient with non-small cell lung cancer was regarded as medically inoperable.

This specimen was PBMCs, taken before or after stereotactic body radiation therapy (not recorded which). The clonotype comes from a donor over 45 with non-small cell lung cancer. This sequence joins TRBV4-2 and TRBJ2-3, with TRBD2 matching over 10 bases. CDR3 amino acids: CASSQGLAGLGTDTQYF. The CDR3, as DNA: TGTGCCAGCAGCCAAGGACTAGCGGGCCTCGGGACAGATACGCAGTATTTT.